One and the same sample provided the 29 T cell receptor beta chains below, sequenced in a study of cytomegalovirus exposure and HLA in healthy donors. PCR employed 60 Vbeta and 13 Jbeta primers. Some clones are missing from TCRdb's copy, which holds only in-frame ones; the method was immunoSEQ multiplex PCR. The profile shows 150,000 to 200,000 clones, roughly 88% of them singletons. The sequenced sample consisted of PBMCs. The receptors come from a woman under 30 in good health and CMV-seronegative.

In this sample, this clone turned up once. The CDR3 coding sequence is TGCGCCAGCAGCAACGGGACTCCTGGGGCTGAAGCTTTCTTT. This gives the protein CASSNGTPGAEAFF. This chain connects TRBV5-1 to TRBJ1-1; TRBD1 is a possible D gene (5 bases). This CDR3 contains 14 residues. V gave up 4 bases and J gave up 6 bases, with 16 bases separating them. The germline V gene encodes CDR1 SGHRS and CDR2 YFSETQ.

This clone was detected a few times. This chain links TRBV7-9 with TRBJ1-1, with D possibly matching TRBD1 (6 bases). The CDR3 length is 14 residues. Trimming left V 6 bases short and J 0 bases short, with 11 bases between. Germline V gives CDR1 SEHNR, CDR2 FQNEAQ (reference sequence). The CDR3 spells CASRTDRLNTEAFF. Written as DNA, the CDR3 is TGTGCCAGCAGAACGGACAGACTGAACACTGAAGCTTTCTTT.

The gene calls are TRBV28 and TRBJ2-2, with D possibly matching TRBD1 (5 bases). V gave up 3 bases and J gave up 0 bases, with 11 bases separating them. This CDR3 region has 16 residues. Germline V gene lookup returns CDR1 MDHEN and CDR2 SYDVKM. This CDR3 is CASSFPREANTGELFF. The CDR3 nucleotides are TGTGCCAGCAGTTTCCCCAGGGAAGCGAACACCGGGGAGCTGTTTTTT.

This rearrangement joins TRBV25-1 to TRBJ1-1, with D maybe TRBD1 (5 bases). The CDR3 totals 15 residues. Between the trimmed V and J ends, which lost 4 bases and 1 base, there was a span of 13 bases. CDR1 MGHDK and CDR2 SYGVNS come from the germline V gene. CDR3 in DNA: TGTGCCAGCAGTGCCTGGGACTCCGAGAACACTGAAGCTTTCTTT. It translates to CASSAWDSENTEAFF.

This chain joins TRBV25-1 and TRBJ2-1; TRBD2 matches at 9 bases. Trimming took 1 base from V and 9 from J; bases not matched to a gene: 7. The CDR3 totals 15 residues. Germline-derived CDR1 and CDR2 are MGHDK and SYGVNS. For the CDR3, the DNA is TGTGCCAGCAGTGAATGGGGGACTAGCTCGGGTGAGCAGTTCTTC. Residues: CASSEWGTSSGEQFF. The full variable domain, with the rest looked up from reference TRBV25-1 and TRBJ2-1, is EADIYQTPRYLVIGTGKKITLECSQTMGHDKMYWYQQDPGMELHLIHYSYGVNSTEKGDLSSESTVSRIRTEHFPLTLESARPSHTSQYLCASSEWGTSSGEQFFGPGTRLTVL.

CDR3 region: CASSQDPGTGINGYTF. The CDR3 bases are TGCGCCAGCAGCCAGGACCCCGGGACAGGGATAAATGGCTACACCTTC. This chain connects TRBV4-1 to TRBJ1-2; 9 nucleotides line up with TRBD1. The CDR3 has 16 residues. V lost 3 bases to trimming and J lost 6 bases; unmatched junction nucleotides: 11. Germline CDR1 is MGHRA and CDR2 is YSYEKL.

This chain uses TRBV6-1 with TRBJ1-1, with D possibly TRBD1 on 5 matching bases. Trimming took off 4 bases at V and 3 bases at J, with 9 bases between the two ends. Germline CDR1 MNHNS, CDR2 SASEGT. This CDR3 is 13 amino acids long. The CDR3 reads CASSVGGYTEAFF. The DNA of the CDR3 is TGTGCCAGCAGTGTCGGGGGTTACACTGAAGCTTTCTTT.

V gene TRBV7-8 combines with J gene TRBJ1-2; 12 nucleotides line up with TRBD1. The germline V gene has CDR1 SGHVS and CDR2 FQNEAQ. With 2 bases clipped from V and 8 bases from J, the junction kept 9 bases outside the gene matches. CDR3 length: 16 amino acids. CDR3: CASSLLGDRGLGGYTF. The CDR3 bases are TGTGCCAGCAGCTTATTGGGGGACAGGGGGCTAGGGGGCTACACCTTC.

The CDR3 bases are TGTGCCAGCAGCCCCCGGGGGGGGTACGAGCAGTACTTC. This codes for CASSPRGGYEQYF. J is TRBJ2-7 and V is TRBV11-3; TRBD2 matches 8 bases. V was clipped by 5 bases and J by 4 bases; unmatched bases: 4. The CDR3 has 13 residues. The germline V gene encodes CDR1 SGHNT and CDR2 YENEEA.

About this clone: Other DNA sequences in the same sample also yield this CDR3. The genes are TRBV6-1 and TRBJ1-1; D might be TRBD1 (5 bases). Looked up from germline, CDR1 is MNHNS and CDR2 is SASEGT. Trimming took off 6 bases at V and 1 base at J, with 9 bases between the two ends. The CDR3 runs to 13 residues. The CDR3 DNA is TGTGCCAGCAGCTTGACAGAGAACACTGAAGCTTTCTTT. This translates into CASSLTENTEAFF.

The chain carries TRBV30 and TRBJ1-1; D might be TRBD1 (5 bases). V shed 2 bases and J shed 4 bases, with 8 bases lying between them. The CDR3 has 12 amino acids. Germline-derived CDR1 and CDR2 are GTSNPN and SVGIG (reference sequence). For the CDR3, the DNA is TGTGCCTGGAGTCCCACAGGCACTGAAGCTTTCTTT. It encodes CAWSPTGTEAFF.

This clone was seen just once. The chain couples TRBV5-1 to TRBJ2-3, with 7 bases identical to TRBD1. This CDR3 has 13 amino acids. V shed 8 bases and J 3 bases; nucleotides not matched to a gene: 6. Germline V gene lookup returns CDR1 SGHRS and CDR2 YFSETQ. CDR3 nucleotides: TGCGCCAGTTGGGGGACAGTAACAGATACGCAGTATTTT. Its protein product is CASWGTVTDTQYF.

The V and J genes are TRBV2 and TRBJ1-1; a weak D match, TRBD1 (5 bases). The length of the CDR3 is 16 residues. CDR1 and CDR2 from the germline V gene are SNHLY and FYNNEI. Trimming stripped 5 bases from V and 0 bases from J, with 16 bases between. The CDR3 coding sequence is TGTGCCAGCAGTAAGGGCCGGACATCCATGAACACTGAAGCTTTCTTT. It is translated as CASSKGRTSMNTEAFF.

The CDR3: CASSLTGGDNAQYF. The CDR3, as DNA: TGTGCCAGCAGCTTGACAGGGGGCGACAATGCCCAGTACTTC. The rearrangement joins TRBV5-5 to TRBJ2-5; the match to TRBD1 covers 9 bases. Germline V CDR1 and CDR2: SGHKS, YYEKEE (reference sequence). CDR3 length equals 14 residues. V shed 1 base, J shed 9 bases, and the junction held 7 bases outside the gene matches.

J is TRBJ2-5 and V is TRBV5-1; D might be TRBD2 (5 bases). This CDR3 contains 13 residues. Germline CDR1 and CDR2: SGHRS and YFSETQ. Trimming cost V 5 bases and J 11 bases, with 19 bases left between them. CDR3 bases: TGCGCCAGCAGTTACCATCTAGGACTGGAGCAGTACTTC. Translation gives CASSYHLGLEQYF. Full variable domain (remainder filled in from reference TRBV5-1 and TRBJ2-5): KAGVTQTPRYLIKTRGQQVTLSCSPISGHRSVSWYQQTPGQGLQFLFEYFSETQRNKGNFPGRFSGRQFSNSRSEMNVSTLELGDSALYLCASSYHLGLEQYFGPGTRLLVL.

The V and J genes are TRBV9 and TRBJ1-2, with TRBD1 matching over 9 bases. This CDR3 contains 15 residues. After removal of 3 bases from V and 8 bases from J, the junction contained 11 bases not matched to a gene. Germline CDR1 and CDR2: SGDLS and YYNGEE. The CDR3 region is CASSGMTGGVPGYTF. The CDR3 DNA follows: TGTGCCAGCAGCGGGATGACAGGGGGAGTCCCAGGCTACACCTTC.

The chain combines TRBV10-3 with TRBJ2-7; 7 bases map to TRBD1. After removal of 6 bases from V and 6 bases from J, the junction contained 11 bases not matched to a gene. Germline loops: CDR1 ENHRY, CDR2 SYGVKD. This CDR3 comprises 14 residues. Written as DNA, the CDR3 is TGTGCCATCAGGTCGGGACAGACGAGGGGCGAGCAGTACTTC. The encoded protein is CAIRSGQTRGEQYF.

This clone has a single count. The CDR3 nucleotides read TGTGCCAGCAGTGAAGGTACAGGGGCATGGTATGGCTACACCTTC. Translation gives CASSEGTGAWYGYTF. V gene TRBV6-1 combines with J gene TRBJ1-2, with 7 bases that match TRBD1. This CDR3 has 15 amino acids. Germline trimming cut 1 base from V and 5 bases from J; bases unmatched to any gene: 7. Germline V gene sequence: CDR1 MNHNS, CDR2 SASEGT.

DNA of the CDR3: TGCGCCAGCGGAACGGGACAGAGCTCCTACGAGCAGTACTTC. Protein sequence: CASGTGQSSYEQYF. The V call is TRBV5-1, the J call TRBJ2-7; 7 bases are shared with TRBD1. CDR1 is SGHRS, CDR2 YFSETQ, per germline. The CDR3 consists of 14 residues. Trimming cost V 7 bases and J 0 bases; bases outside gene matches: 7.

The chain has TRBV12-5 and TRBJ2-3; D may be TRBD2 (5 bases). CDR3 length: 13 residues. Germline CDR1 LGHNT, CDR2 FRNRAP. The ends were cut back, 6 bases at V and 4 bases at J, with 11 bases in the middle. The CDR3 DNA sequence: TGTGCTAGTGGCAACGCGGGCGCAGATACGCAGTATTTT. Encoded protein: CASGNAGADTQYF. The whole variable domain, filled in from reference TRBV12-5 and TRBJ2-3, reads DARVTQTPRHKVTEMGQEVTMRCQPILGHNTVFWYRQTMMQGLELLAYFRNRAPLDDSGMPKDRFSAEMPDATLATLKIQPSEPRDSAVYFCASGNAGADTQYFGPGTRLTVL.

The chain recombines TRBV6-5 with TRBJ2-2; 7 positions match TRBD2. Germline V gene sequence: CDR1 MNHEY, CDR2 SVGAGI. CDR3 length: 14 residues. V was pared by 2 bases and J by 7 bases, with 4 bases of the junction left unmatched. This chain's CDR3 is CASSYGGGFGELFF. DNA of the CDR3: TGTGCCAGCAGTTACGGGGGGGGTTTCGGGGAGCTGTTTTTT.

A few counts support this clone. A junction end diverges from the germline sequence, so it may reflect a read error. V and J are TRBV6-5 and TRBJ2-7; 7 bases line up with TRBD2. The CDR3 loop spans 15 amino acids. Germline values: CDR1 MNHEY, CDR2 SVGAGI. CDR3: CASSYGRGGTYEQCF. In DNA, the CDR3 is TGTGCCAGCAGTTACGGTCGCGGGGGAACCTACGAGCAGTGCTTC.

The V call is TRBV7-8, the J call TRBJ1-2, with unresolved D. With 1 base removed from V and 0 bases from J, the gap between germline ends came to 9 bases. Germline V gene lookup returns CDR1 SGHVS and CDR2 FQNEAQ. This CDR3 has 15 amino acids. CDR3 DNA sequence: TGTGCCAGCAGCTTAGGTTCGGGAGCTAACTATGGCTACACCTTC. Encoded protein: CASSLGSGANYGYTF.

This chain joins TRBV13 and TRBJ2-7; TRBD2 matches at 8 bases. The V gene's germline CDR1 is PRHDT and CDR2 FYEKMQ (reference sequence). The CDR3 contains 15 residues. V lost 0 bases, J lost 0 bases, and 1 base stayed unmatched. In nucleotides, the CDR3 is TGTGCCAGCAGCTTAGGGGGACTAGTCTCCTACGAGCAGTACTTC. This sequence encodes CASSLGGLVSYEQYF. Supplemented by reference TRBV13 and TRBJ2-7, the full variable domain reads AAGVIQSPRHLIKEKRETATLKCYPIPRHDTVYWYQQGPGQDPQFLISFYEKMQSDKGSIPDRFSAQQFSDYHSELNMSSLELGDSALYFCASSLGGLVSYEQYFGPGTRLTVT.

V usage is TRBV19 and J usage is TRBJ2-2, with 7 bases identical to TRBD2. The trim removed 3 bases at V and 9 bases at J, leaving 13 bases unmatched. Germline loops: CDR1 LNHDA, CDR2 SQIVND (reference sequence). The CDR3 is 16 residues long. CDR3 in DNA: TGTGCCAGTAGTATGTTGGCGGGGGTTGCGGGCCGGGAGCTGTTTTTT. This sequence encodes CASSMLAGVAGRELFF.

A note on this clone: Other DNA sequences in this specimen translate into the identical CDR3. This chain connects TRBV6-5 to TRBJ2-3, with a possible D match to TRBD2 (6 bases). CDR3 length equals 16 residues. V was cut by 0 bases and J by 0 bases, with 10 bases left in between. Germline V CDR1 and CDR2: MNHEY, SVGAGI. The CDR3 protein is CASSYSGRPSTDTQYF. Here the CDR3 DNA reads TGTGCCAGCAGTTACTCCGGGAGACCCAGCACAGATACGCAGTATTTT.

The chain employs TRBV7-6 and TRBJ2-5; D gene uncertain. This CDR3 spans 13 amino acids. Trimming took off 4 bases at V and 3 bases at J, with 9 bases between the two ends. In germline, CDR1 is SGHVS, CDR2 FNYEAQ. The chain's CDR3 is CASSWRTKETQYF. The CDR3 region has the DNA TGTGCCAGCAGCTGGAGAACGAAAGAGACCCAGTACTTC.

CDR3 bases: TGTGCCAGCAGGGCGGGACTAGCGGGGGGCGCTCAAGAGACCCAGTACTTC. Encoded protein: CASRAGLAGGAQETQYF. The chain is built from TRBV7-2 and TRBJ2-5, with 15 bases lining up with TRBD2. Trimming removed 6 bases from V and 2 bases from J; junction bases left unmatched: 7. Germline V gives CDR1 SGHTA, CDR2 FQGNSA. This CDR3 has 17 amino acids.

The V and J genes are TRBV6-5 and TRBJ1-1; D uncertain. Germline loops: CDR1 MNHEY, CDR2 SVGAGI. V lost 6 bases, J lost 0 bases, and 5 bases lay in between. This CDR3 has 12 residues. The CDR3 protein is CASRDLNTEAFF. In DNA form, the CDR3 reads TGTGCCAGCAGGGACTTGAACACTGAAGCTTTCTTT.